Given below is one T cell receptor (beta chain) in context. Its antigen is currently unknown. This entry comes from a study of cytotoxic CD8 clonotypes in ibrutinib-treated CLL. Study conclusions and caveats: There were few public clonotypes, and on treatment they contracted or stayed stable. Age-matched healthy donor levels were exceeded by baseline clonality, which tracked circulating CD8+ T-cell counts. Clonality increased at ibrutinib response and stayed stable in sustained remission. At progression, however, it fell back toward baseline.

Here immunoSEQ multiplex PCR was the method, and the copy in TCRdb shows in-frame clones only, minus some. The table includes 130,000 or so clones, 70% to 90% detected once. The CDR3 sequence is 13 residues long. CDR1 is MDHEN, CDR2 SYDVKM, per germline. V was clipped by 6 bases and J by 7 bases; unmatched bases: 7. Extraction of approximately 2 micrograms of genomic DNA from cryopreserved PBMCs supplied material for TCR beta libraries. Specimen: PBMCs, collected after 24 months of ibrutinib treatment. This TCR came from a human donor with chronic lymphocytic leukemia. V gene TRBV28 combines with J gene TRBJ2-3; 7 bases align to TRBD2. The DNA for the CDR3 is TGTGCCAGCAGGCTAACTAGCGCCTATACGCAGTATTTT. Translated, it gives CASRLTSAYTQYF.